The clone carrying this TCR beta chain showed up many times. The antigen is undetermined. The source of the sample is a study of T cells after posttransplantation cyclophosphamide. The study, taken as a whole, reports: Recipient CMV seropositivity and CMV reactivation strongly tracked TRB clonality.

Germline-derived CDR1 and CDR2 are LNHNV and YYDKDF (reference sequence). The CDR3 is made up of 18 amino acids. The V end was cut by 6 bases, the J end by 2 bases, with 22 bases between. This related bone marrow graft donor gave peripheral blood on the day of marrow donation. Libraries were prepared by immunoSEQ multiplex PCR; TCRdb keeps only in-frame clonotypes and omits some of them. The sample holds approximately 24,000 clones, and no clone turns up only once. This clonotype was sampled from a man between 45 and 60 years old in good health, CMV-negative, and a related stem cell transplant donor. The chain employs TRBV15 and TRBJ1-4; D is possibly TRBD1 (5 bases). The sequenced sample consisted of PBMCs. The CDR3 is CATRLRDWQESTNEKLFF. The CDR3 DNA reads TGTGCCACCAGACTGAGGGACTGGCAAGAAAGTACTAATGAAAAACTGTTTTTT.